One and the same sample provided the 29 T cell receptor beta chains below, sequenced in a study of T cells after yellow fever vaccination. TCRdb reprocessed the 5' RACE reads via MiXCR and lists one record per CDR3 protein. The data show 450,000 to 600,000 distinct CDR3 sequences, with about 13% seen just once and 11% to 15% held by the top ten. Specimen: PBMCs, collected on the day of the yellow fever booster vaccination. These receptors all stem from a man aged 30-40 years who received the YFV17D yellow fever vaccine.

The chain employs TRBV12-3 or TRBV12-4 and TRBJ2-7; possible D gene TRBD2, 6 bases. The CDR3 length is 14 residues. The V and J ends lost 5 bases and 3 bases respectively, with 14 bases between them. The chain's CDR3 is CASSNKAGSYEQYF. The CDR3 DNA is TGTGCCAGCAGTAACAAAGCGGGTAGCTACGAGCAGTACTTC.

The chain joins TRBV6-2 or TRBV6-3 to TRBJ1-2; D is uncertain. Germline loops: CDR1 MNHEY, CDR2 SVGEGT. With 7 bases removed from V and 7 bases from J, the gap between germline ends came to 19 bases. The length of the CDR3 is 14 residues. This CDR3 is CASNPTGSRGGYTF. In nucleotides, the CDR3 is TGTGCCAGCAACCCCACGGGTTCCAGAGGTGGCTACACCTTC.

The V and J genes are TRBV9 and TRBJ1-1, with D possibly being TRBD1 (5 bases). The CDR3 spans 13 residues. V lost 3 bases to trimming and J lost 5 bases, with 11 bases between them. The germline V gene has CDR1 SGDLS and CDR2 YYNGEE. CDR3 in DNA: TGTGCCAGCAGCGCTGGGGGGGGAACTGAAGCTTTCTTT. It is translated as CASSAGGGTEAFF.

Only a few counts were recorded for this clonotype. This chain connects TRBV27 to TRBJ2-4; TRBD1 or TRBD2 may be the D gene (5 bases each). Germline V lookup: CDR1 MNHEY, CDR2 SMNVEV (reference sequence). This CDR3 has 14 residues. The V end was cut by 10 bases, the J end by 0 bases, with 13 bases between. The CDR3 sequence: CAKNRTSAKNIQYF. The CDR3 DNA follows: TGTGCCAAGAACAGGACTTCAGCCAAAAACATTCAGTACTTC.

The chain combines TRBV7-8 with TRBJ1-6; D call uncertain. This CDR3 comprises 17 residues. The V gene's germline CDR1 is SGHVS and CDR2 FQNEAQ. The germline V and J ends were trimmed by 3 bases and 8 bases, with 20 bases remaining between them. The CDR3 here is CASSFLPDKLHHSPLHF. CDR3 DNA sequence: TGTGCCAGCAGCTTCTTACCGGATAAGCTTCATCATTCACCCCTCCACTTT.

The gene calls are TRBV13 and TRBJ1-1, with a weak D call TRBD1 (6 bases). CDR1 is PRHDT, CDR2 FYEKMQ, per germline (reference sequence). V lost 5 bases and J 5 bases, leaving 21 bases between the germline ends. The CDR3 covers 16 residues. The CDR3 nucleotides read TGTGCCAGCAGCCCCTCCCGACAGGATGCATGGACTGAAGCTTTCTTT. Its translation is CASSPSRQDAWTEAFF.

The V and J genes are TRBV9 and TRBJ2-3, with 10 nucleotides matching TRBD2. Germline CDR1 SGDLS, CDR2 YYNGEE. CDR3 length: 16 amino acids. V gave up 4 bases and J gave up 3 bases; unmatched junction bases: 8. CDR3 DNA sequence: TGTGCCAGCAGCACCTCTAGCGGGAGAGATACAGATACGCAGTATTTT. Its protein is CASSTSSGRDTDTQYF.

The chain is built from TRBV10-3 and TRBJ1-1; tentatively, D is TRBD1 (5 bases). Trimming took off 6 bases at V and 0 bases at J, with 11 bases between the two ends. Per germline, CDR1 ENHRY and CDR2 SYGVKD. The CDR3 is 14 residues long. CDR3 bases: TGTGCCATCAGCTCCGGGACGGTGAACACTGAAGCTTTCTTT. Translating it yields CAISSGTVNTEAFF.

The chain uses TRBV10-3 and TRBJ2-7; D perhaps matches TRBD2 (5 bases). Germline CDR1 ENHRY, CDR2 SYGVKD. Trimming pared 4 bases from V and 3 bases from J, leaving 13 bases between. The CDR3 totals 14 residues. This chain's CDR3 is CAISGGGLVYEQYF. In DNA form, the CDR3 reads TGTGCCATCAGTGGCGGCGGGCTGGTCTACGAGCAGTACTTC.

This chain links TRBV20-1 with TRBJ2-7, with 9 bases lining up with TRBD2. The CDR3 length is 14 residues. V gave up 5 bases and J gave up 2 bases; unmatched junction bases: 7. CDR1 and CDR2 from the germline V gene are DFQATT and SNEGSKA (reference sequence). The CDR3 spells CSAETSGGAYEQYF. DNA of the CDR3: TGCAGTGCTGAGACTAGCGGTGGGGCCTACGAGCAGTACTTC.

The V gene is TRBV10-2, the J gene TRBJ1-1; the match to TRBD1 covers 9 bases. V lost 3 bases and J lost 4; bases outside the gene matches: 6. The CDR3 is 15 amino acids. Germline CDR1 reads WSHSY; CDR2 reads SAAADI. The CDR3 is CASSDPGQGFTEAFF. Here the CDR3 DNA reads TGCGCCAGCAGTGACCCCGGACAGGGGTTCACTGAAGCTTTCTTT.

This clonotype was seen only a few times. The chain uses TRBV27 and TRBJ2-7; maybe TRBD1 (5 bases). The CDR3 runs 15 residues. V was shortened by 1 base and J by 2 bases, with 12 bases between the two germline ends. CDR1 and CDR2 from the germline V gene are MNHEY and SMNVEV (reference sequence). In nucleotides, the CDR3 is TGTGCCAGCAGTTTATGGGGCGGCCAAACCTACGAGCAGTACTTC. Protein product: CASSLWGGQTYEQYF.

This clonotype occurred a few times. The genes are TRBV7-3 and TRBJ2-3; 14 positions match TRBD2. This CDR3 is built from 16 residues. Trimming took 3 bases from V and 2 from J; bases not matched to a gene: 1. Per the germline V gene, CDR1 is SGHTA and CDR2 is FQGTGA. CDR3 residues: CASSLGLAGDTDTQYF. CDR3 bases: TGTGCCAGCAGCTTGGGACTAGCGGGGGACACAGATACGCAGTATTTT.

This clonotype turned up a few times. The chain employs TRBV19 and TRBJ2-2; D is unclear. Germline CDR1 reads LNHDA; CDR2 reads SQIVND (reference sequence). The CDR3 totals 14 residues. V was cut by 1 base and J by 1 base, with 4 bases left in between. The CDR3 DNA reads TGTGCCAGTAGTATAGCCGGGAACACCGGGGAGCTGTTTTTT. Encoded protein: CASSIAGNTGELFF. Combining the CDR3 with reference TRBV19 and TRBJ2-2 gives the whole variable domain DGGITQSPKYLFRKEGQNVTLSCEQNLNHDAMYWYRQDPGQGLRLIYYSQIVNDFQKGDIAEGYSVSREKKESFPLTVTSAQKNPTAFYLCASSIAGNTGELFFGEGSRLTVL.

This clonotype showed up just a few times. The gene calls are TRBV9 and TRBJ2-3; maybe TRBD1 (5 bases). Deletions cut 3 bases from V and 5 bases from J, with 10 bases between. The CDR3 covers 13 residues. Per germline, CDR1 SGDLS and CDR2 YYNGEE. The CDR3 region is CASSAWGRDTQYF. The CDR3 region has the DNA TGTGCCAGCAGCGCCTGGGGCCGAGATACGCAGTATTTT. The variable domain in full, completed from reference TRBV9 and TRBJ2-3, reads DSGVTQTPKHLITATGQRVTLRCSPRSGDLSVYWYQQSLDQGLQFLIQYYNGEERAKGNILERFSAQQFPDLHSELNLSSLELGDSALYFCASSAWGRDTQYFGPGTRLTVL.

This sequence joins TRBV28 and TRBJ2-3, with 8 bases fitting TRBD1. Trimming cost V 5 bases and J 6 bases; bases outside gene matches: 7. Germline values: CDR1 MDHEN, CDR2 SYDVKM. The CDR3 has 14 amino acids. The CDR3 nucleotides are TGTGCCAGCAGTAGGACAGGGCTTTCGGATACGCAGTATTTT. Residues: CASSRTGLSDTQYF.

V usage is TRBV9 and J usage is TRBJ2-7, with a tentative D call TRBD1 (6 bases). V gave up 1 base and J gave up 3 bases, with 17 bases separating them. The CDR3 loop spans 16 amino acids. Germline CDR1 SGDLS, CDR2 YYNGEE. Written as DNA, the CDR3 is TGTGCCAGCAGCGTAATGGCGGACAGCCCCATCTACGAGCAGTACTTC. Translating gives CASSVMADSPIYEQYF.

The chain carries TRBV7-2 and TRBJ2-3; TRBD2 is a possible D gene (6 bases). This CDR3 contains 15 residues. V lost 5 bases and J 5 bases, leaving 17 bases between the germline ends. Germline CDR1 reads SGHTA; CDR2 reads FQGNSA. The CDR3, as DNA: TGTGCCAGCAGCCGCCGGGGGAGTATTTTAGATACGCAGTATTTT. It translates to CASSRRGSILDTQYF.

Only a few counts were recorded for this clonotype. V usage is TRBV5-1 and J usage is TRBJ2-7; 9 bases match TRBD2. Germline V gene data show CDR1 as SGHRS and CDR2 as YFSETQ. CDR3 length equals 16 residues. V gave up 4 bases and J gave up 2 bases; unmatched junction bases: 10. For the CDR3, the DNA is TGCGCCAGCAGCCTTCCGATAGCGGGAGCTACCTACGAGCAGTACTTC. It codes for CASSLPIAGATYEQYF. Together with reference TRBV5-1 and TRBJ2-7, the CDR3 gives the full variable domain: KAGVTQTPRYLIKTRGQQVTLSCSPISGHRSVSWYQQTPGQGLQFLFEYFSETQRNKGNFPGRFSGRQFSNSRSEMNVSTLELGDSALYLCASSLPIAGATYEQYFGPGTRLTVT.

The V and J genes are TRBV12-3 or TRBV12-4 and TRBJ1-2; the D is unclear. The length of the CDR3 is 12 residues. The V gene lost 7 bases and the J gene lost 8 bases, with 14 bases spanning the gap. The CDR3 region is CASTLSQWGYTF. CDR3 nucleotides: TGTGCCAGCACCCTGTCACAGTGGGGCTACACCTTC.

This clonotype occurred a few times. The rearrangement joins TRBV7-2 to TRBJ2-7, with TRBD1 identical over 7 bases. Germline V lookup: CDR1 SGHTA, CDR2 FQGNSA. The CDR3 totals 16 residues. Germline trimming cut 5 bases from V and 1 base from J; bases unmatched to any gene: 11. This chain's CDR3 is CASSVDGQALSYEQYF. CDR3 DNA sequence: TGTGCCAGCAGCGTCGACGGACAGGCCCTTTCCTACGAGCAGTACTTC.

This clonotype occurred a few times. This chain uses TRBV12-3 or TRBV12-4 with TRBJ1-6; 7 bases fit TRBD1. The CDR3 consists of 14 residues. Trimming at V came to 6 bases and at J to 14 bases, leaving 13 bases not matched to a gene. CDR3: CASRRDSLSSTLHF. The CDR3 region has the DNA TGTGCCAGCAGAAGGGACAGTCTATCTTCCACCCTCCACTTT.

The chain links TRBV14 to TRBJ2-1; D gene unclear. V lost 4 bases, J lost 2 bases, and 15 bases lay in between. The CDR3 totals 16 residues. Germline CDR1 reads SGHDN; CDR2 reads FVKESK. The CDR3 DNA sequence: TGTGCCAGCAGCCGAAGAGGTGCAGGCCCCTACAATGAGCAGTTCTTC. Translating gives CASSRRGAGPYNEQFF.

This clonotype has a handful of counts. J is TRBJ2-7 and V is TRBV6-5; TRBD1 agrees at 11 bases. This CDR3 has 16 amino acids. From germline, CDR1 is MNHEY and CDR2 SVGAGI. With 6 bases clipped from V and 2 bases from J, the junction kept 9 bases outside the gene matches. The CDR3 DNA reads TGTGCCAGCAGAACCCCCATGGGACAGGGGGCCTACGAGCAGTACTTC. Translated, it gives CASRTPMGQGAYEQYF.

The genes are TRBV9 and TRBJ2-2; D uncertain. The CDR3 is 15 residues long. Per germline, CDR1 SGDLS and CDR2 YYNGEE. Trimming left V 3 bases short and J 5 bases short, with 14 bases between. CDR3 coding DNA: TGTGCCAGCAGCGGGACGAATAGTGGGACCGGGGAGCTGTTTTTT. This translates into CASSGTNSGTGELFF.

This clonotype turned up a few times. The chain links TRBV9 to TRBJ2-1; the match to TRBD2 covers 8 bases. The J segment lost 9 bases and the V segment lost 5 bases, leaving 10 bases of the junction unmatched. Germline values: CDR1 SGDLS, CDR2 YYNGEE. The CDR3 is 14 residues long. The CDR3 spells CASSKAGVSSEQFF. As DNA, the CDR3 is TGTGCCAGCAGTAAAGCGGGAGTCTCGAGTGAGCAGTTCTTC.

This clonotype was seen repeatedly, ten times or more. V and J are TRBV5-6 and TRBJ2-3; no clear D gene. V was trimmed by 1 base and J by 6 bases, leaving 12 bases between them. CDR3 length: 14 amino acids. Germline values: CDR1 SGHDT, CDR2 YYEEEE. DNA of the CDR3: TGTGCCAGCAGCTTGAGGCTAATTTCCGATACGCAGTATTTT. Its translation: CASSLRLISDTQYF.

The V gene is TRBV18, the J gene TRBJ2-7, with D maybe TRBD1 (6 bases). Germline V gene sequence: CDR1 KGHSH, CDR2 LQKENI. There are 14 residues in the CDR3. The germline V and J ends were trimmed by 2 bases and 3 bases, with 11 bases remaining between them. CDR3 sequence (DNA): TGTGCCAGCTCACCATCAGGACAGATCTACGAGCAGTACTTC. Translation gives CASSPSGQIYEQYF.

The chain employs TRBV3-1 and TRBJ2-3; D unclear. V was cut by 8 bases and J by 6 bases, with 18 bases left in between. Germline V gene lookup returns CDR1 LGHDT and CDR2 YNNKEL (reference sequence). The CDR3 contains 14 residues. The CDR3 sequence: CASGIRLETDTQYF. The CDR3 region has the DNA TGTGCCAGCGGGATCAGGCTCGAGACGGATACGCAGTATTTT.